The 20 T cell receptor beta chains below were found in one sample sequenced in a study of STAT3 mutations in large granular lymphocyte leukemia. Study findings and constraints: Every T-cell large granular lymphocyte leukemia patient had at least one immunodominant TCR beta clonotype.

These TCRs are of unknown antigen specificity. Profiling relied on immunoSEQ multiplex PCR, and the TCRdb table lists in-frame clones only, not all of them. The data show approximately 4,400 clones, about 81% seen once. Sequenced material: peripheral blood mononuclear cells. The receptors stem from a boy younger than 18 with T-cell large granular lymphocyte leukemia. Some clones in this sample may be carry-over from other donors' samples.

The chain carries TRBV5-4 and TRBJ2-1; tentatively, D is TRBD2 (5 bases). Germline assignment: CDR1 SGHNT and CDR2 YYREEE (reference sequence). Trimming removed 2 bases at V and 4 bases at J, with 7 bases between. The CDR3 has 13 amino acids. CDR3 nucleotide sequence: TGTGCCAGCAGCTTCGGGATTTACAATGAGCAGTTCTTC. Translated, it gives CASSFGIYNEQFF.

The V gene is TRBV4-1, the J gene TRBJ1-5; D remains ambiguous. The germline V gene encodes CDR1 MGHRA and CDR2 YSYEKL. The CDR3 contains 14 residues. Trimming shortened V by 4 bases and J by 8 bases, and 15 bases separated the two germline ends. The CDR3 DNA is TGCGCCAGCAGCCCACCCTATCCCGAGGAGCCCCAGCATTTT. This translates into CASSPPYPEEPQHF.

The chain couples TRBV30 to TRBJ1-1; the D is unclear. Trimming took 2 bases from V and 3 from J, leaving 10 bases between them. Germline loops: CDR1 GTSNPN, CDR2 SVGIG (reference sequence). The CDR3 is 13 amino acids. The CDR3 region has the DNA TGTGCCTGGAGTTCACAAACTTACACTGAAGCTTTCTTT. Amino acid sequence: CAWSSQTYTEAFF.

The V and J genes are TRBV18 and TRBJ1-2; a possible D gene is TRBD1 (5 bases). Germline V gene lookup returns CDR1 KGHSH and CDR2 LQKENI. Trimming shortened V by 0 bases and J by 5 bases, and 13 bases separated the two germline ends. The CDR3 has 15 residues. CDR3 DNA sequence: TGTGCCAGCTCACCACCGGGGACGGGGACGTATGGCTACACCTTC. Its protein is CASSPPGTGTYGYTF.

This clone was seen once. The genes are TRBV7-9 and TRBJ2-1; D not certain. Trimming took off 4 bases at V and 10 bases at J, with 11 bases between the two ends. This CDR3 contains 12 residues. CDR1 SEHNR and CDR2 FQNEAQ come from the germline V gene (reference sequence). CDR3 DNA: TGTGCCAGCAGCTCTAGACCCCGAGAGCAGTTCTTC. Translation: CASSSRPREQFF.

This rearrangement joins TRBV7-2 to TRBJ2-7; TRBD1 matches 7 bases. Looked up from germline, CDR1 is SGHTA and CDR2 is FQGNSA. The CDR3 is 17 amino acids. The junction had 11 bases not matched to a gene; V was cut back by 3 bases and J by 0 bases. CDR3 sequence reads: CASSFWLRDRTSYEQYF. The CDR3 region has the DNA TGTGCCAGCAGCTTTTGGCTCCGGGACAGAACCTCCTACGAGCAGTACTTC.

The rearrangement uses TRBV30 and TRBJ2-1; a weak D match, TRBD1 (5 bases). The V gene's germline CDR1 is GTSNPN and CDR2 SVGIG (reference sequence). This CDR3 is built from 12 residues. With 2 bases removed from V and 10 bases from J, the gap between germline ends came to 12 bases. CDR3 DNA: TGTGCCTGGAGTCCCAGACAGACCGAGCAGTTCTTC. Translated: CAWSPRQTEQFF.

V is TRBV30 and J is TRBJ2-7; 10 positions agree with TRBD1. V trimming: 2 bases; J trimming: 4 bases; junction bases outside the gene matches: 8. This CDR3 is 15 amino acids long. Germline V lookup: CDR1 GTSNPN, CDR2 SVGIG (reference sequence). DNA of the CDR3: TGTGCCTGGAGTCCGGGACAGGGGACATTTTACGAGCAGTACTTC. Amino acids: CAWSPGQGTFYEQYF.

The chain has TRBV29-1 and TRBJ2-7; TRBD1 aligns across 10 bases. The ends lost 3 bases at V and 3 bases at J; junction bases unmatched: 8. The CDR3 is made up of 15 amino acids. From germline, CDR1 is SQVTM and CDR2 ANQGSEA. CDR3 in amino acids: CSVDTGTGDRYEQYF. CDR3 DNA: TGCAGCGTTGATACCGGGACAGGGGACCGCTACGAGCAGTACTTC.

The genes are TRBV7-9 and TRBJ1-3; D uncertain. The CDR3 length is 12 residues. V dropped 5 bases and J dropped 6 bases, with 8 bases sitting between them. Germline V gene sequence: CDR1 SEHNR, CDR2 FQNEAQ (reference sequence). The CDR3 bases are TGTGCCAGCAGCCCTACCCTAAACACCATATATTTT. It translates to CASSPTLNTIYF.

The rearrangement links TRBV27 to TRBJ1-2; possible D gene TRBD1, 5 bases. Trimming took 8 bases from V and 5 from J, leaving 21 bases between them. The CDR3 has 15 residues. Germline V gene data show CDR1 as MNHEY and CDR2 as SMNVEV (reference sequence). The CDR3 reads CASGTLTLGKYGYTF. CDR3 in DNA: TGTGCCAGCGGGACTCTGACTCTTGGGAAGTATGGCTACACCTTC.

The chain recombines TRBV5-1 with TRBJ2-5; 8 bases line up with TRBD1. In germline, CDR1 is SGHRS, CDR2 YFSETQ. V dropped 1 base and J dropped 3; count of bases not matched to a gene: 5. The CDR3 has 15 residues. The CDR3 loop is CASSLRGTGEETQYF. The CDR3 DNA is TGCGCCAGCAGCTTGAGGGGGACAGGAGAAGAGACCCAGTACTTC. The full variable domain, in which reference TRBV5-1 and TRBJ2-5 provide the parts outside the CDR3, is KAGVTQTPRYLIKTRGQQVTLSCSPISGHRSVSWYQQTPGQGLQFLFEYFSETQRNKGNFPGRFSGRQFSNSRSEMNVSTLELGDSALYLCASSLRGTGEETQYFGPGTRLLVL.

The chain recombines TRBV5-1 with TRBJ2-3, with D possibly matching TRBD1 (6 bases). This CDR3 spans 17 amino acids. Germline V CDR1 and CDR2: SGHRS, YFSETQ. The V gene lost 1 base and the J gene lost 2 bases, with 17 bases spanning the gap. In DNA form, the CDR3 reads TGCGCCAGCAGCTTGACAGGGCCATCGACCACCACAGATACGCAGTATTTT. This encodes CASSLTGPSTTTDTQYF.

V and J are TRBV5-6 and TRBJ2-5, with 8 bases identical to TRBD1. CDR1 is SGHDT, CDR2 YYEEEE, per germline. The CDR3 contains 14 residues. V was pared by 1 base and J by 2 bases, with 1 base of the junction left unmatched. The CDR3 region is CASSLTGGQETQYF. The CDR3 DNA follows: TGTGCCAGCAGCTTGACAGGGGGACAAGAGACCCAGTACTTC.

This clone was counted a few times. J is TRBJ2-1 and V is TRBV28; 8 bases line up with TRBD2. Germline V CDR1 and CDR2: MDHEN, SYDVKM. V was pared by 6 bases and J by 3 bases, with 4 bases of the junction left unmatched. The CDR3 extends over 14 amino acids. CDR3 sequence: CASRLAGIYNEQFF. In DNA form, the CDR3 reads TGTGCCAGCAGATTAGCGGGGATCTACAATGAGCAGTTCTTC.

The V call is TRBV7-9, the J call TRBJ1-1, with 7 bases that match TRBD1. The CDR3 is 14 amino acids. Trimming took 5 bases from V and 4 from J; bases not matched to a gene: 7. Looked up from germline, CDR1 is SEHNR and CDR2 is FQNEAQ (reference sequence). This CDR3 is CASSRQGESTEAFF. The CDR3 region has the DNA TGTGCCAGCAGCCGACAGGGCGAGAGCACTGAAGCTTTCTTT.

The V call is TRBV5-1, the J call TRBJ1-1, with 8 bases matching TRBD1. Germline V gene sequence: CDR1 SGHRS, CDR2 YFSETQ. This CDR3 region has 17 residues. V lost 1 base to trimming and J lost 0 bases; unmatched junction nucleotides: 8. In DNA, the CDR3 is TGCGCCAGCAGCTTGTCAGGTGACAGGGGTCTGAACACTGAAGCTTTCTTT. Translation gives CASSLSGDRGLNTEAFF.

V is TRBV18 and J is TRBJ1-3; no firm D call. The CDR3 runs 15 residues. The V end lost 0 bases, the J end lost 0 bases, and 6 bases lay between the germline ends. Germline V gene data show CDR1 as KGHSH and CDR2 as LQKENI. The chain's CDR3 is CASSPPANSGNTIYF. DNA for the CDR3: TGTGCCAGCTCACCACCGGCCAACTCTGGAAACACCATATATTTT. Combining the CDR3 with reference TRBV18 and TRBJ1-3 gives the whole variable domain NAGVMQNPRHLVRRRGQEARLRCSPMKGHSHVYWYRQLPEEGLKFMVYLQKENIIDESGMPKERFSAEFPKEGPSILRIQQVVRGDSAAYFCASSPPANSGNTIYFGEGSWLTVV.

The chain carries TRBV5-6 and TRBJ1-2; D possibly corresponds to TRBD1 (5 bases). Looked up from germline, CDR1 is SGHDT and CDR2 is YYEEEE. There are 16 residues in the CDR3. The V end lost 3 bases, the J end lost 0 bases, and 15 bases lay between the germline ends. This CDR3 is CASSSWGGGANYGYTF. The CDR3 DNA sequence: TGTGCCAGCAGCTCCTGGGGGGGTGGTGCTAACTATGGCTACACCTTC.

The chain has TRBV30 and TRBJ1-5; D not certain. Germline CDR1 and CDR2: GTSNPN and SVGIG (reference sequence). Trimming shortened V by 2 bases and J by 5 bases, and 10 bases separated the two germline ends. The CDR3 length is 13 residues. The CDR3 nucleotides read TGTGCCTGGAGTTTGGGTGGATATCAGCCCCAGCATTTT. Residues: CAWSLGGYQPQHF.